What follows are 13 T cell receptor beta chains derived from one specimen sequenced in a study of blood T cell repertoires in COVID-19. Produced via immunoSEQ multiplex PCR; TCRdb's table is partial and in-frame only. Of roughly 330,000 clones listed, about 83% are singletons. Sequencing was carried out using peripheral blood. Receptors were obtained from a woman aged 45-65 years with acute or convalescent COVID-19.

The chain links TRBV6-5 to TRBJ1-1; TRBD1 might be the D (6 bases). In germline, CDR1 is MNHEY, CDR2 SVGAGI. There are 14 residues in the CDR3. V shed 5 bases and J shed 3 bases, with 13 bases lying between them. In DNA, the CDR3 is TGTGCCAGCAGTAGATTGGGGGCGTACACTGAAGCTTTCTTT. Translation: CASSRLGAYTEAFF.

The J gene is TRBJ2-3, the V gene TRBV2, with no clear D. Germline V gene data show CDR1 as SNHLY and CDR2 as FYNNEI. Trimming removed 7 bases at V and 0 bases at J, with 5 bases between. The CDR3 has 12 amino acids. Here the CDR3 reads CASTASTDTQYF. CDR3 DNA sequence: TGTGCCAGCACTGCGAGCACAGATACGCAGTATTTT.

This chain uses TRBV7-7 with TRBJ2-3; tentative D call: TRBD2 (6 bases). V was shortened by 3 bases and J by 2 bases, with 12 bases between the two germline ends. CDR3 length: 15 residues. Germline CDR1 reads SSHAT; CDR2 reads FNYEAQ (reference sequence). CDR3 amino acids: CASSLGGTLTDTQYF. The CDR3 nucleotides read TGTGCCAGCAGCTTGGGCGGGACCCTCACAGATACGCAGTATTTT.

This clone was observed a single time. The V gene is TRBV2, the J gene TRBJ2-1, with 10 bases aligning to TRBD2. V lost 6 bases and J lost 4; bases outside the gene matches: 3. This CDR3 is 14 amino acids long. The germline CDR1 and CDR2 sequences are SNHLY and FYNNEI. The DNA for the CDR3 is TGTGCCAGCAGGGTAGCGGGGGGATACAATGAGCAGTTCTTC. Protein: CASRVAGGYNEQFF. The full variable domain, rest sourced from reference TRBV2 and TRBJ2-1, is EPEVTQTPSHQVTQMGQEVILRCVPISNHLYFYWYRQILGQKVEFLVSFYNNEISEKSEIFDDQFSVERPDGSNFTLKIRSTKLEDSAMYFCASRVAGGYNEQFFGPGTRLTVL.

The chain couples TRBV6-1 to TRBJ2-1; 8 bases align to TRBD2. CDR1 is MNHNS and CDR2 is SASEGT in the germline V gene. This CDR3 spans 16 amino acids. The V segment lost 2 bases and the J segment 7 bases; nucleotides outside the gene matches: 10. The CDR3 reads CASSERRLARGNEQFF. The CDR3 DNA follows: TGTGCCAGCAGTGAACGGAGACTAGCGCGAGGGAATGAGCAGTTCTTC.

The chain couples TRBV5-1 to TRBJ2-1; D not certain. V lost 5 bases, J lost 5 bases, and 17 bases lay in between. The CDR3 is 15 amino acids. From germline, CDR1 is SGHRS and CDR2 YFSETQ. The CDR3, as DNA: TGCGCCAGCAGTCGGTCTGGTAACACTAACAATGAGCAGTTCTTC. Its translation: CASSRSGNTNNEQFF.

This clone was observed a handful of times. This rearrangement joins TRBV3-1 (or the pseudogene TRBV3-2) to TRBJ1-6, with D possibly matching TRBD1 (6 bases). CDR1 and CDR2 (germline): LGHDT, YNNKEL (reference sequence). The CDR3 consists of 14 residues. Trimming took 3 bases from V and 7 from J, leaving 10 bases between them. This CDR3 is CASSQADRNSPLHF. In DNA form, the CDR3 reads TGTGCCAGCAGCCAGGCGGACAGAAATTCACCCCTCCACTTT.

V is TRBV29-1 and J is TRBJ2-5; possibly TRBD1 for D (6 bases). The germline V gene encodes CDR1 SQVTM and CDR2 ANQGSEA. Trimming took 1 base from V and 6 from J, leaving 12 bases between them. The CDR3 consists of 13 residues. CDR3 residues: CSVEATGRKTQYF. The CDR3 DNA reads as TGCAGCGTTGAAGCTACAGGGCGGAAGACCCAGTACTTC.

In nucleotides, the CDR3 is TGTGCCAGCAGTGGGACAGGGGGCGGATTGAACTATGGCTACACCTTC. As protein: CASSGTGGGLNYGYTF. The chain combines TRBV6-1 with TRBJ1-2; 11 bases line up with TRBD1. V trimming: 4 bases; J trimming: 2 bases; junction bases outside the gene matches: 6. The CDR3 length is 16 residues. Germline V gives CDR1 MNHNS, CDR2 SASEGT.

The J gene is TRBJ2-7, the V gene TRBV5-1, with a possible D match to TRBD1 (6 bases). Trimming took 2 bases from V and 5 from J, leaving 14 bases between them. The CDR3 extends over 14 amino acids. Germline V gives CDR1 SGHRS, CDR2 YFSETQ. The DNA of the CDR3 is TGCGCCAGCAGCTTAGGAATTACAGGGAACGAGCAGTACGTC. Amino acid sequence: CASSLGITGNEQYV.

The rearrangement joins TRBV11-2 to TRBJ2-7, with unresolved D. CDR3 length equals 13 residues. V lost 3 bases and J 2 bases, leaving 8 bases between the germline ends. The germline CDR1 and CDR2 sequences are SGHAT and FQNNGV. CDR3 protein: CASSFGGTYEQYF. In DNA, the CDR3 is TGTGCCAGCAGCTTTGGCGGTACCTACGAGCAGTACTTC.

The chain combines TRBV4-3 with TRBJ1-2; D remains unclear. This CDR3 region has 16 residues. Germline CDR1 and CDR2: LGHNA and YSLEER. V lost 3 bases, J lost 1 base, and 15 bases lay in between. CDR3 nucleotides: TGCGCCAGCAGCCAGGCCATCCTGGGCAATAACTATGGCTACACCTTC. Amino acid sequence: CASSQAILGNNYGYTF.

The CDR3 DNA follows: TGTGCCAGCAGCCGAAGTGGCTGGGAGACCCAGTACTTC. Translation gives CASSRSGWETQYF. The chain combines TRBV11-2 with TRBJ2-5; D not resolved. The CDR3 runs 13 residues. Germline assignment: CDR1 SGHAT and CDR2 FQNNGV. V lost 5 bases, J lost 5 bases, and 12 bases lay in between.